Listed below are T cell receptor beta chains from one sample, sequenced in a study of identical twins. TCRdb reprocessed the 5' RACE reads with MiXCR, giving one entry per CDR3 protein. The table records approximately 530,000 distinct CDR3 sequences, 20% to 25% of them present only once. These data were likewise used in another study, on yellow fever vaccine responses in identical twins.

Sequencing was carried out using CD4+ T cells sorted from blood. The receptor set was obtained from a woman under 30 in good health. The CDR3 runs from the conserved cysteine through the conserved F or W. A D gene is named only where the DNA matches it firmly. Expanded clones get a size class; other rows say once, few or many, or leave the size out.

J gene,V gene,clone size,D gene,CDR3 DNA,CDR3 protein
TRBJ2-7,TRBV18,.,.,TGTGCCAGCTCACCACCAGCGGCGACCTACGAGCAGTACTTC,CASSPPAATYEQYF
TRBJ2-2,TRBV2,few,TRBD2,TGTGCCAGCATGCGGCTAGCGGGAAACACCGGGGAGCTGTTTTTT,CASMRLAGNTGELFF
TRBJ2-1,TRBV20-1,few,TRBD2,TGCAGTGCTAGAGGGCGCGGGACTAGCAATGAGCAGTTCTTC,CSARGRGTSNEQFF
TRBJ1-1,TRBV15,.,.,TGTGCCACCAGCAGAGGTGGGGGGACTGAAGCTTTCTTT,CATSRGGGTEAFF
TRBJ1-4,TRBV6-1,.,.,TGTGCCAGCAGTCCCCGGAGGGCTGCTAATGAAAAACTGTTTTTT,CASSPRRAANEKLFF
TRBJ1-4,TRBV6-6,few,.,TGTGCCAGCAGGGCGGGGGAGGGTGAAAAACTGTTTTTT,CASRAGEGEKLFF
TRBJ2-2,TRBV7-6,.,TRBD1,TGTGCCAGCAGCTTAGCCACCGGGACAGGGACCACCGGGGAGCTGTTTTTT,CASSLATGTGTTGELFF
TRBJ2-3,TRBV18,.,.,TGTGCCAGCTCACTCTCCTTCTCTCAGGTTCCTTCCACAGATACGCAGTATTTT,CASSLSFSQVPSTDTQYF
TRBJ2-7,TRBV19,few,.,TGTGCCAGTAGTATGGTGGGGACATCGAGCTCCTACGAGCAGTACTTC,CASSMVGTSSSYEQYF
TRBJ2-2,TRBV7-2,.,TRBD2,TGTGCCAGCAGCTTAACCGCGGGAGTAGGGACCGGGGAGCTGTTTTTT,CASSLTAGVGTGELFF
TRBJ2-1,TRBV29-1,few,.,TGCAGCGTTGAAAGCCTGACCCCCCTAGCTTACAATGAGCAGTTCTTC,CSVESLTPLAYNEQFF
TRBJ2-5,TRBV5-1,.,.,TGCGCCAGCAGCTTGGAGGCAGGGCCCCAGTACTTC,CASSLEAGPQYF
TRBJ1-5,TRBV20-1,few,.,TGCAGTGCTAGAGGGGGGGTCAATCAGCCCCAGCATTTT,CSARGGVNQPQHF
TRBJ2-1,TRBV7-6,.,.,TGTGCCAGCAGCTTAGCGTGGGGCACCTCCTACAATGAGCAGTTCTTC,CASSLAWGTSYNEQFF
TRBJ2-7,TRBV28,.,TRBD2,TGTGCCAGCAATACGGTGGCGGGAGTTAACTACGAGCAGTACTTC,CASNTVAGVNYEQYF
TRBJ2-1,TRBV5-1,few,TRBD2,TGCGCCAGCGCTAGGCTAGCGGGAGGGCTCTCCTACAATGAGCAGTTCTTC,CASARLAGGLSYNEQFF
TRBJ1-2,TRBV12-3/TRBV12-4,few,.,TGTGCCACCGAATGGGGGGCGCTTGGCTACACCTTC,CATEWGALGYTF
TRBJ2-1,TRBV4-2,.,TRBD2,TGTGCCAGCAACGGGGGGGCTGGCAATGAGCAGTTCTTC,CASNGGAGNEQFF
TRBJ2-2,TRBV12-3/TRBV12-4,few,.,TGTGCCAGCATAATTTTGAACACCGGGGAGCTGTTTTTT,CASIILNTGELFF
TRBJ2-7,TRBV20-1,few,.,TGCAGTGCCCAGACTAGTACCTACGAGCAGTACTTC,CSAQTSTYEQYF
TRBJ2-5,TRBV20-1,many,TRBD2,TGCAGTGCTAGGTTGTTAGCGGGAGGCCCCTTTTGGGAGACCCAGTACTTC,CSARLLAGGPFWETQYF
TRBJ2-7,TRBV18,few,TRBD2,TGTGCCAGCTCACCACCGTATGGGGGAGGGGCGTACGAGCAGTACTTC,CASSPPYGGGAYEQYF
TRBJ2-1,TRBV5-6,few,TRBD2,TGTGCCAGCAGCCCCGGACTAGCGCACAATGAGCAGTTCTTC,CASSPGLAHNEQFF
TRBJ1-2,TRBV28,few,.,TGTGCCAGCAGGAGCCCAATTGGTGGTAACTATGGCTACACCTTC,CASRSPIGGNYGYTF
TRBJ2-7,TRBV5-4,few,TRBD2,TGTGCCAGCAGCTTGGAGCCGCAACTAGCGGGAGGCCGAAGCTCCTACGAGCAGTACTTC,CASSLEPQLAGGRSSYEQYF
TRBJ2-4,TRBV29-1,few,.,TGCAGCGTTGAAGGACGGCTGGCCAAAAACATTCAGTACTTC,CSVEGRLAKNIQYF
TRBJ1-1,TRBV12-3/TRBV12-4,few,.,TGTGCCAGCAGTTTCTTCCGTATTAAGAACACTGAAGCTTTCTTT,CASSFFRIKNTEAFF
TRBJ2-5,TRBV20-1,few,.,TGCAGTGCTAGGCCAGGGGGGGAGACCCAGTACTTC,CSARPGGETQYF
TRBJ2-1,TRBV12-3/TRBV12-4,.,TRBD2,TGTGCCAGCAGCAAGGGACTAGCGGGGGGGATCTCCTACAATGAGCAGTTCTTC,CASSKGLAGGISYNEQFF
TRBJ1-1,TRBV5-1,few,.,TGCGCCAGCAGCTTGCGTCGGGCGGGGACTGAAGCTTTCTTT,CASSLRRAGTEAFF
TRBJ2-2,TRBV29-1,few,TRBD2,TGCAGCGTTCACCGACTAGCGGAGAACACCGGGGAGCTGTTTTTT,CSVHRLAENTGELFF